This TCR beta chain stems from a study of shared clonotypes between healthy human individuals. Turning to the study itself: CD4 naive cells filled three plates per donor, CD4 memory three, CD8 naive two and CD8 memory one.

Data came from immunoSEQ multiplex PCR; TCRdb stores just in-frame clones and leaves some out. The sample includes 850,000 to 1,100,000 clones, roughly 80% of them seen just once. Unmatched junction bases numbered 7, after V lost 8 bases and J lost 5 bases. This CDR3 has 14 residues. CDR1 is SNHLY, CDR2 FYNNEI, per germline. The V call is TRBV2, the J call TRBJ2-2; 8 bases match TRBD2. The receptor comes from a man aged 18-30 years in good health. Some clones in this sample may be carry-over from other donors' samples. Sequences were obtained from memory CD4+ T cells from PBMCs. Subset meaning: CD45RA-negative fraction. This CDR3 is CASFSSGSTGELFF. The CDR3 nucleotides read TGTGCCAGCTTTTCCAGCGGGAGTACCGGGGAGCTGTTTTTT.